The clone carrying this T cell receptor (beta chain) was counted between two and nine times. This sample is part of a study of shared clonotypes between healthy human individuals. Data came from immunoSEQ multiplex PCR; TCRdb stores just in-frame clones and leaves some out. There are fewer than 600,000 clones in the sample; about 76% occur only once, and roughly 13% lies in the top ten. This TCR derives from a woman in her thirties or forties in good health. Some clones in this sample may be carry-over from other donors' samples. Sequenced sample: PBMCs.

The CDR3 reads CASSLSASGRATGELFF. As DNA, the CDR3 is TGTGCCAGCAGTTTATCGGCTAGCGGGAGGGCCACCGGGGAGCTGTTTTTT. This rearrangement joins TRBV28 to TRBJ2-2, with 12 nucleotides matching TRBD2. V was clipped by 1 base and J by 4 bases; unmatched bases: 4. This CDR3 region has 17 residues. Germline assignment: CDR1 MDHEN and CDR2 SYDVKM.